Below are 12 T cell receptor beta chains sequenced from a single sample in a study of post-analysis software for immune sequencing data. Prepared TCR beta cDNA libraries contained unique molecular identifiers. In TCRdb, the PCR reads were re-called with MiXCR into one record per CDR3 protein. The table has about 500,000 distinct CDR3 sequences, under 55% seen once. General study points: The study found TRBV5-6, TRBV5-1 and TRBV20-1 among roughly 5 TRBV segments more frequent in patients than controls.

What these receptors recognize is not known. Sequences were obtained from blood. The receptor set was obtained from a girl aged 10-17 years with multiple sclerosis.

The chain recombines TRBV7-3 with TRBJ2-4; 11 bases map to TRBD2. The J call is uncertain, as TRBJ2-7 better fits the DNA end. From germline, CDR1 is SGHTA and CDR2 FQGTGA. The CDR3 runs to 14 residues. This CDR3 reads CASSPTSGRNEQYF. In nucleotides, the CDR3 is TGTGCCAGCAGCCCCACTAGCGGGAGAAACGAGCAGTACTTC.

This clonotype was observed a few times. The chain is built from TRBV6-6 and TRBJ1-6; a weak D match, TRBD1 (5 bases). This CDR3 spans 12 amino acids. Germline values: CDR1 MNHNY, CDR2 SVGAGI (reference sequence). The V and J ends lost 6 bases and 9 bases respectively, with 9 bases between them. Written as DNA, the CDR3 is TGTGCCAGCAGCCCGGACACTTCACCCCTCCACTTT. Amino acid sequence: CASSPDTSPLHF.

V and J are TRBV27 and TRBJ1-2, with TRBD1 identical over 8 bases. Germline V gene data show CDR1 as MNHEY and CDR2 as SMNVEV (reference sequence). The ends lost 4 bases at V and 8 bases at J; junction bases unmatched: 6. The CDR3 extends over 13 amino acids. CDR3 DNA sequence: TGTGCCAGCAGTTCCTTGACAGGGGAGGGCTACACCTTC. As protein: CASSSLTGEGYTF.

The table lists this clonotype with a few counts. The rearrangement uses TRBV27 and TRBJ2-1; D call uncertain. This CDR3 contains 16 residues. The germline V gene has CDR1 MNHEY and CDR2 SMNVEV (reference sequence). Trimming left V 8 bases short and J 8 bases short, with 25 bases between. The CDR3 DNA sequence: TGTGCCAGCCGAAAAGAGGTCGAGACTTTGTTGGATGAGCAGTTCTTC. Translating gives CASRKEVETLLDEQFF.

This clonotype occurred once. The CDR3 bases are TGTGCCAGCAGCTTAGAAGCGACTAGCGGAAACTACGAGCAGTACTTC. Translation gives CASSLEATSGNYEQYF. This chain joins TRBV7-2 and TRBJ2-5; 9 positions agree with TRBD2. The J call is uncertain, as TRBJ2-7 better fits the DNA end. Germline V gives CDR1 SGHTA, CDR2 FQGNSA. The CDR3 is 16 residues long.

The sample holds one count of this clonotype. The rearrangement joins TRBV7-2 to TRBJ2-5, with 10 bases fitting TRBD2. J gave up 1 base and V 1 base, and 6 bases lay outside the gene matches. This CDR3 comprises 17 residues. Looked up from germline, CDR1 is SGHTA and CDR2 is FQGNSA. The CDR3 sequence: CASSLVGTSVFQETQYF. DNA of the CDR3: TGTGCCAGCAGCTTAGTTGGGACTAGCGTTTTCCAAGAGACCCAGTACTTC.

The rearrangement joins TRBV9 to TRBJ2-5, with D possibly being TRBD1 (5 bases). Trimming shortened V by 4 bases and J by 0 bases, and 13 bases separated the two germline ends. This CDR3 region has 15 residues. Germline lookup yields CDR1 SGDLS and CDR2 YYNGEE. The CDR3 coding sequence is TGTGCCAGCAGCTATCAGGGATCGTACCAAGAGACCCAGTACTTC. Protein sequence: CASSYQGSYQETQYF.

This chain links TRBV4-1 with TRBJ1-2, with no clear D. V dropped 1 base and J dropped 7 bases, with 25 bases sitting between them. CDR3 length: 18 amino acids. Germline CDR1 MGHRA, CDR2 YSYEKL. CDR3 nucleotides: TGCGCCAGCAGCCAAGTCGATATGGGGATGATCCTTTTTCTTGGCTACACCTTC. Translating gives CASSQVDMGMILFLGYTF.

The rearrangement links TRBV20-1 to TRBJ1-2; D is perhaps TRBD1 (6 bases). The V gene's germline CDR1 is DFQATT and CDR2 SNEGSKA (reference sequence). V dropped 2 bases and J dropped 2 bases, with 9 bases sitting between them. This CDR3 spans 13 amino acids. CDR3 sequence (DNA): TGCAGTGCTAGAAGTGGGGGCAACTATGGCTACACCTTC. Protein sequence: CSARSGGNYGYTF.

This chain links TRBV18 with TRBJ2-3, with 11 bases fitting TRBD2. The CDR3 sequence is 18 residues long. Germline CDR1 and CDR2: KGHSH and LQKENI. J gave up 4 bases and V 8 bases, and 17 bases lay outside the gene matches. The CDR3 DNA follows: TGTGCCAGCCCTAAACTAGCGGGAGTATTTGTTTCTCCAGATACGCAGTATTTT. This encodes CASPKLAGVFVSPDTQYF.

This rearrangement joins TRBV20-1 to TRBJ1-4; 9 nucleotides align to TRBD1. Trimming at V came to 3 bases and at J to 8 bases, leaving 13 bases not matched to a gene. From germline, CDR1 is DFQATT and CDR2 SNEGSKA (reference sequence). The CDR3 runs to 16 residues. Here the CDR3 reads CSASLPPGQGGEKLFF. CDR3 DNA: TGCAGTGCTAGCCTACCCCCGGGACAGGGTGGGGAAAAACTGTTTTTT.

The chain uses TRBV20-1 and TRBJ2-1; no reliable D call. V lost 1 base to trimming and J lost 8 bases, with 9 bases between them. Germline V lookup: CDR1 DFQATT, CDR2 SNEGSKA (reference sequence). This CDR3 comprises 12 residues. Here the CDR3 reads CSARAFFDEQFF. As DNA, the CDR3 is TGCAGTGCTAGAGCCTTCTTTGATGAGCAGTTCTTC.